The sequence of this T cell receptor (beta chain) was determined in a study of cytomegalovirus exposure and HLA in healthy donors. The PCR used 60 Vbeta and 13 Jbeta primers. Original analysis: Unique TCR beta chains totaled roughly 80 million in a later count, with around 10 million of them shared. Only in-frame clones appear in the TCRdb table, and some are missing; sequencing was by immunoSEQ multiplex PCR. The D gene and trimming were derived from the DNA, and the V and J assignments and clone size from that table. In total, the table holds about 51,000 clones. A remark on this clone: Antigen unknown.

Study conclusions and caveats: The authors listed some 160 TCR beta chains as cytomegalovirus-associated. Among CMV-associated TCR beta chains, most appeared HLA-restricted in a later analysis.

The sample was PBMCs. The TCR sequence derives from a man aged 35 to 55 in good health and CMV-seropositive.

CDR3 loop: CASSPLAGDHEQYF. The CDR3 coding sequence is TGCGCCAGCTCGCCACTAGCGGGAGACCACGAGCAGTACTTC. The chain employs TRBV5-1 and TRBJ2-7; 11 nucleotides match TRBD2. The CDR3 is 14 residues long. Per the germline V gene, CDR1 is SGHRS and CDR2 is YFSETQ. After removal of 7 bases from V and 5 bases from J, the junction contained 8 bases not matched to a gene.